These 19 T cell receptor beta chains were sequenced from one sample in a study of blood T cell repertoires in COVID-19. The data were produced by immunoSEQ multiplex PCR, yet TCRdb's version contains in-frame clones alone and is incomplete. The table lists nearly 300,000 clones, 65% to 85% of them singletons. The specimen sequenced was peripheral blood. These receptor sequences come from a human donor with COVID-19, enrolled during active disease. The donor label of this sample is uncertain.

This chain connects TRBV7-2 to TRBJ1-5; 9 bases fit TRBD1. V lost 4 bases, J lost 6 bases, and 4 bases stayed unmatched. CDR1 is SGHTA and CDR2 is FQGNSA in the germline V gene. The CDR3 consists of 14 residues. Here the CDR3 DNA reads TGTGCCAGCAGCTCAGGACAGGGGACTCAGCCCCAGCATTTT. Translated: CASSSGQGTQPQHF.

The chain uses TRBV30 and TRBJ2-7; D unresolved. CDR3 length equals 13 residues. Trimming pared 8 bases from V and 4 bases from J, leaving 18 bases between. Germline CDR1 is GTSNPN and CDR2 is SVGIG (reference sequence). The CDR3 DNA sequence: TGTGCCGGCCACACCTCTCCCAGTTACGAGCAGTACTTC. The encoded protein is CAGHTSPSYEQYF. Based on the CDR3 plus reference TRBV30 and TRBJ2-7, the full variable domain is SQTIHQWPATLVQPVGSPLSLECTVEGTSNPNLYWYRQAAGRGLQLLFYSVGIGQISSEVPQNLSASRPQDRQFILSSKKLLLSDSGFYLCAGHTSPSYEQYFGPGTRLTVT.

The chain links TRBV5-8 to TRBJ1-1; D is uncertain. V lost 1 base and J 1 base, leaving 11 bases between the germline ends. This CDR3 region has 15 residues. CDR1 is SGHTS, CDR2 YDEGEE, per germline. The CDR3 DNA is TGTGCCAGCAGCTTGCGCGTCGGGAGGAACACTGAAGCTTTCTTT. Residues: CASSLRVGRNTEAFF.

In its sample, this clone was seen a few times. This sequence joins TRBV18 and TRBJ1-2; tentative D call: TRBD1 (6 bases). Germline CDR1 reads KGHSH; CDR2 reads LQKENI. CDR3 length equals 12 residues. V lost 4 bases to trimming and J lost 5 bases, with 8 bases between them. In DNA, the CDR3 is TGTGCCAGCTCACAGGGGGAATATGGCTACACCTTC. Its translation: CASSQGEYGYTF.

The CDR3 sequence: CASSLVQGGTEAFF. In nucleotides, the CDR3 is TGTGCCAGCAGCTTAGTACAGGGGGGAACTGAAGCTTTCTTT. This chain links TRBV7-9 with TRBJ1-1, with 8 bases identical to TRBD1. CDR1 is SEHNR, CDR2 FQNEAQ, per germline (reference sequence). This CDR3 has 14 residues. The J segment lost 5 bases and the V segment lost 1 base, leaving 3 bases of the junction unmatched.

CDR3 region: CSVEGRNTEAFF. Written as DNA, the CDR3 is TGCAGCGTTGAAGGGAGGAACACTGAAGCTTTCTTT. The chain uses TRBV29-1 and TRBJ1-1; D gene ambiguous. The V end lost 1 base, the J end lost 1 base, and 4 bases lay between the germline ends. The germline V gene encodes CDR1 SQVTM and CDR2 ANQGSEA. This CDR3 contains 12 residues.

V is TRBV12-3 or TRBV12-4 and J is TRBJ1-4; a possible D gene is TRBD1 (6 bases). The CDR3 consists of 13 residues. Trimming took off 10 bases at V and 3 bases at J, with 12 bases between the two ends. CDR3 in amino acids: CATRGGANEKLFF. The DNA for the CDR3 is TGTGCCACTAGAGGGGGGGCTAATGAAAAACTGTTTTTT.

The chain couples TRBV5-6 to TRBJ2-7; weak D call: TRBD1 (6 bases). Trimming shortened V by 2 bases and J by 3 bases, and 9 bases separated the two germline ends. Germline V gene lookup returns CDR1 SGHDT and CDR2 YYEEEE. The CDR3 is 13 residues long. CDR3 amino acids: CASSFQGSYEQYF. The DNA of the CDR3 is TGTGCCAGCAGCTTTCAGGGGAGCTACGAGCAGTACTTC.

Remarks on this clone: This specimen includes other DNA sequences encoding the same CDR3. This chain links TRBV5-1 with TRBJ2-3, with D uncertain. CDR1 SGHRS and CDR2 YFSETQ come from the germline V gene. The CDR3 extends over 13 amino acids. Trimming took off 0 bases at V and 4 bases at J, with 6 bases between the two ends. CDR3 sequence reads: CASSLDRADTQYF. The CDR3 region has the DNA TGCGCCAGCAGCTTGGACCGGGCAGATACGCAGTATTTT. Together with reference TRBV5-1 and TRBJ2-3, the CDR3 gives the full variable domain: KAGVTQTPRYLIKTRGQQVTLSCSPISGHRSVSWYQQTPGQGLQFLFEYFSETQRNKGNFPGRFSGRQFSNSRSEMNVSTLELGDSALYLCASSLDRADTQYFGPGTRLTVL.

This sequence joins TRBV4-2 and TRBJ1-5; 8 nucleotides match TRBD1. This CDR3 is 16 amino acids long. Germline loops: CDR1 LGHNA, CDR2 YNFKEQ. The V gene end was trimmed by 0 bases and the J gene end by 1 base; junction bases not matched to a gene: 2. The CDR3 region is CASSQDRDRSNQPQHF. The CDR3 DNA is TGTGCCAGCAGCCAAGACCGGGACAGGAGCAATCAGCCCCAGCATTTT.

This clone appeared once. One junction end disagrees with the germline gene, perhaps due to a read error. This chain links TRBV7-7 with TRBJ2-2, with 7 bases matching TRBD1. CDR1 and CDR2 from the germline V gene are SSHAT and FNYEAQ (reference sequence). The CDR3 runs 17 residues. The CDR3 loop reads CASSQDRFSGGTGELFF. CDR3 DNA: TGTGCTAGCAGCCAGGACAGGTTTAGTGGAGGAACCGGGGAGCTGTTTTTT.

The CDR3: CASSPGLVYEQYF. For the CDR3, the DNA is TGTGCCAGCAGCCCAGGTTTAGTCTACGAGCAGTACTTC. V and J are TRBV28 and TRBJ2-7; D not certain. CDR3 length: 13 amino acids. CDR1 and CDR2 from the germline V gene are MDHEN and SYDVKM. V lost 6 bases, J lost 3 bases, and 12 bases lay in between.

This rearrangement joins TRBV4-3 to TRBJ1-2, with D possibly being TRBD1 (5 bases). This CDR3 is 16 amino acids long. V was trimmed by 0 bases and J by 4 bases, leaving 15 bases between them. Germline V gene sequence: CDR1 LGHNA, CDR2 YSLEER. Here the CDR3 DNA reads TGCGCCAGCAGCCAAGATCTAGGGGCACCTTCCTATGGCTACACCTTC. It yields the protein CASSQDLGAPSYGYTF.

The chain is built from TRBV7-3 and TRBJ2-2, with TRBD1 as a possible D gene (6 bases). Trimming removed 1 base from V and 8 bases from J, with 14 bases in between. The CDR3 consists of 15 residues. CDR1 is SGHTA, CDR2 FQGTGA, per germline. The CDR3 nucleotides are TGTGCCAGCAGCTTAAGGGGCGGAGGACAGGGGGAGCTGTTTTTT. Encoded protein: CASSLRGGGQGELFF. The full variable domain, its missing parts supplied by reference TRBV7-3 and TRBJ2-2, is GAGVSQTPSNKVTEKGKYVELRCDPISGHTALYWYRQSLGQGPEFLIYFQGTGAADDSGLPNDRFFAVRPEGSVSTLKIQRTERGDSAVYLCASSLRGGGQGELFFGEGSRLTVL.

The gene calls are TRBV19 and TRBJ2-1, with 10 bases fitting TRBD1. Germline CDR1 LNHDA, CDR2 SQIVND (reference sequence). The V gene end was trimmed by 4 bases and the J gene end by 12 bases; junction bases not matched to a gene: 9. This CDR3 has 14 amino acids. The chain's CDR3 is CASSTTGTGDGQFF. The CDR3 nucleotides are TGTGCCAGTAGTACTACCGGGACAGGGGACGGGCAGTTCTTC.

The chain couples TRBV28 to TRBJ1-6; 11 bases line up with TRBD1. The germline gives CDR1 MDHEN, CDR2 SYDVKM. Trimming took 5 bases from V and 8 from J; bases not matched to a gene: 8. The CDR3 contains 16 residues. The CDR3 is CASSPRGDRGYSPLHF. Here the CDR3 DNA reads TGTGCCAGCAGTCCCCGCGGGGACAGGGGGTATTCACCCCTCCACTTT. Using reference TRBV28 and TRBJ1-6 for the parts outside the CDR3, the full variable domain is DVKVTQSSRYLVKRTGEKVFLECVQDMDHENMFWYRQDPGLGLRLIYFSYDVKMKEKGDIPEGYSVSREKKERFSLILESASTNQTSMYLCASSPRGDRGYSPLHFGNGTRLTVT.

This rearrangement joins TRBV11-2 to TRBJ2-2, with 14 bases matching TRBD2. This CDR3 is 15 amino acids long. The germline gives CDR1 SGHAT, CDR2 FQNNGV. The V gene end was trimmed by 8 bases and the J gene end by 5 bases; junction bases not matched to a gene: 4. The chain's CDR3 is CASAGLAGETGELFF. In DNA form, the CDR3 reads TGTGCCAGCGCGGGACTAGCGGGAGAGACCGGGGAGCTGTTTTTT.

The chain joins TRBV28 to TRBJ2-2; TRBD2 matches at 11 bases. The CDR3 is made up of 15 amino acids. Germline V gene data show CDR1 as MDHEN and CDR2 as SYDVKM. The V and J ends lost 3 bases and 4 bases, in that order; junction bases with no gene match: 1. The chain's CDR3 is CASSLTSGATGELFF. The CDR3 DNA reads as TGTGCCAGCAGTTTGACTAGCGGGGCCACCGGGGAGCTGTTTTTT.

J is TRBJ2-7 and V is TRBV28, with TRBD2 identical over 7 bases. Germline V gene data show CDR1 as MDHEN and CDR2 as SYDVKM. J was trimmed by 2 bases and V by 6 bases; bases with no gene match: 10. This CDR3 comprises 15 residues. CDR3 sequence: CASSSWGGATYEQYF. The CDR3 nucleotides are TGTGCCAGCAGCTCCTGGGGGGGAGCTACCTACGAGCAGTACTTC. The whole variable domain, filled in from reference TRBV28 and TRBJ2-7, reads DVKVTQSSRYLVKRTGEKVFLECVQDMDHENMFWYRQDPGLGLRLIYFSYDVKMKEKGDIPEGYSVSREKKERFSLILESASTNQTSMYLCASSSWGGATYEQYFGPGTRLTVT.